The 28 T cell receptor beta chains below all came from one sample that was sequenced in a study of T cells in Graves' hyperthyroidism and ophthalmopathy. It was RNA transcripts that yielded the amplified TCR beta CDR3 regions. HTBI primers were the set used in a first-round RT-PCR of the TCR CDR3. TCRdb itself ran the multiplex PCR reads through MiXCR, one entry per CDR3 protein. The sample carries fewer than 450,000 distinct CDR3 sequences, about an eighth recorded once. Sequenced input: blood. All receptors come from a man aged 50 or older with Graves' ophthalmopathy.

This clonotype appeared many times. The J gene is TRBJ1-1, the V gene TRBV18; D remains unclear. Trimming removed 0 bases from V and 5 bases from J, with 7 bases in between. Germline CDR1 reads KGHSH; CDR2 reads LQKENI. The CDR3 length is 13 residues. The CDR3 loop reads CASSPPMGTEAFF. The DNA of the CDR3 is TGTGCCAGCTCACCACCAATGGGGACTGAAGCTTTCTTT. Complete variable domain (other parts from reference TRBV18 and TRBJ1-1): NAGVMQNPRHLVRRRGQEARLRCSPMKGHSHVYWYRQLPEEGLKFMVYLQKENIIDESGMPKERFSAEFPKEGPSILRIQQVVRGDSAAYFCASSPPMGTEAFFGQGTRLTVV.

This clonotype was found a few times. The rearrangement uses TRBV10-3 and TRBJ2-5, with 11 positions matching TRBD2. The junction had 1 base not matched to a gene; V was cut back by 2 bases and J by 2 bases. The CDR3 extends over 15 amino acids. Germline V gene lookup returns CDR1 ENHRY and CDR2 SYGVKD. The CDR3 DNA sequence: TGTGCCATCAGTGAGGGGACTAGCGGACAAGAGACCCAGTACTTC. Translation gives CAISEGTSGQETQYF.

The chain combines TRBV6-2 or TRBV6-3 with TRBJ2-3, with 8 bases fitting TRBD1. The germline gives CDR1 MNHEY, CDR2 SVGEGT. The CDR3 sequence is 18 residues long. V lost 0 bases and J lost 3; bases outside the gene matches: 11. In DNA form, the CDR3 reads TGTGCCAGCAGTTACTCGCCCGGACAGGGACGGTGGACAGATACGCAGTATTTT. It is translated as CASSYSPGQGRWTDTQYF.

This clonotype showed up just a few times. The V and J genes are TRBV4-1 and TRBJ1-4; TRBD1 agrees at 9 bases. The germline CDR1 and CDR2 sequences are MGHRA and YSYEKL. V gave up 4 bases and J gave up 8 bases; unmatched junction bases: 5. This CDR3 has 14 residues. This chain's CDR3 is CASSRTGVQEKLFF. The CDR3 DNA follows: TGCGCCAGCAGCCGGACAGGGGTACAGGAAAAACTGTTTTTT.

The chain links TRBV19 to TRBJ2-1; 12 bases agree with TRBD2. The CDR3 sequence is 15 residues long. Per the germline V gene, CDR1 is LNHDA and CDR2 is SQIVND (reference sequence). Losses at the gene ends were 4 bases for V and 5 bases for J; bases not matched to a gene: 3. The CDR3 coding sequence is TGTGCCAGTAGTACCCGACTAGCGGGGGACAATGAGCAGTTCTTC. Translation gives CASSTRLAGDNEQFF.

This clonotype appeared many times. V gene TRBV2 combines with J gene TRBJ1-2, with TRBD1 matching 8 bases. Germline V gives CDR1 SNHLY, CDR2 FYNNEI. V was clipped by 7 bases and J by 4 bases; unmatched bases: 5. The CDR3 is 13 residues long. CDR3 in DNA: TGTGCCAGCATCGAAGGACAGGGCTATGGCTACACCTTC. It translates to CASIEGQGYGYTF.

This clonotype was seen a handful of times. Because it lacks the conserved phenylalanine or tryptophan at the end, this CDR3 is likely a read error. The rearrangement joins TRBV12-3 or TRBV12-4 to TRBJ2-2; 8 nucleotides line up with TRBD1. The J call may be in error: the DNA end matches TRBJ1-1 better. The CDR3 is made up of 12 amino acids. CDR3 DNA: TGTGCCAGCAGTTTAGCCACAGGGGGAGCTTTCCTT. Translation: CASSLATGGAFL.

This clonotype was seen a handful of times. The J gene is TRBJ1-1, the V gene TRBV5-1; 7 bases map to TRBD1. The V segment lost 4 bases and the J segment 4 bases; nucleotides outside the gene matches: 7. The CDR3 loop spans 14 amino acids. Germline CDR1 reads SGHRS; CDR2 reads YFSETQ. CDR3 sequence: CASSPTTGFTEAFF. CDR3 nucleotides: TGCGCCAGCAGCCCCACGACAGGGTTCACTGAAGCTTTCTTT.

Comment on this clonotype: A much larger clone lies one base from this, so it may be a read error. This chain joins TRBV10-3 and TRBJ2-3; 9 nucleotides agree with TRBD2. Germline V lookup: CDR1 ENHRY, CDR2 SYGVKD. The CDR3 runs to 16 residues. CDR3 DNA sequence: TGTGCCATCACCTCGGGAGGCGGGAGGGCCACAGATACGCAGTGTTTT. This translates into CAITSGGGRATDTQCF.

This clonotype was counted ten times or more. The rearrangement links TRBV18 to TRBJ2-1; TRBD1 aligns across 7 bases. The ends lost 5 bases at V and 2 bases at J; junction bases unmatched: 6. Looked up from germline, CDR1 is KGHSH and CDR2 is LQKENI. This CDR3 region has 15 residues. The CDR3 spells CASSRRQGAYNEQFF. The DNA of the CDR3 is TGTGCCAGCTCAAGAAGACAGGGTGCCTACAATGAGCAGTTCTTC.

This clonotype was detected only a few times. Since a much larger clone is just one base distant, this may be a read error. The CDR3 ends on some other residue instead of the conserved phenylalanine or tryptophan, so this is likely a read error. The rearrangement joins TRBV12-3 or TRBV12-4 to TRBJ2-5, with 12 bases matching TRBD1. The V and J ends lost 6 bases and 1 base, in that order; junction bases with no gene match: 12. This CDR3 contains 18 residues. The CDR3 loop is CASRLHGTGGAIQETQYS. DNA of the CDR3: TGTGCCAGCAGGCTCCACGGGACAGGGGGCGCGATCCAAGAGACCCAGTACTCC.

This clonotype was picked up many times. The rearrangement joins TRBV6-1 to TRBJ2-7; 8 bases are shared with TRBD1. The germline V gene encodes CDR1 MNHNS and CDR2 SASEGT. This CDR3 has 17 amino acids. The V gene end was trimmed by 8 bases and the J gene end by 4 bases; junction bases not matched to a gene: 19. In DNA, the CDR3 is TGTGCCAGCTCGTATAATGGACAGGGCCAAACCGGGTACGAGCAGTACTTC. Protein product: CASSYNGQGQTGYEQYF.

This clonotype has ten or more counts. The chain recombines TRBV18 with TRBJ2-3; D is perhaps TRBD1 (6 bases). V lost 3 bases to trimming and J lost 4 bases, with 11 bases between them. The CDR3 spans 14 residues. In germline, CDR1 is KGHSH, CDR2 LQKENI. The CDR3 is CASSPVRGADTQYF. In DNA form, the CDR3 reads TGTGCCAGCTCACCTGTCAGGGGTGCAGATACGCAGTATTTT.

This clonotype was seen many times. The rearrangement joins TRBV3-1 to TRBJ1-1; tentatively, D is TRBD1 (5 bases). This CDR3 has 15 residues. Per germline, CDR1 LGHDT and CDR2 YNNKEL (reference sequence). V was clipped by 4 bases and J by 1 base, with 13 bases between them. The CDR3 bases are TGTGCCAGCAGCCCGGGGCTGTCCCGGAACACTGAAGCTTTCTTT. Encoded protein: CASSPGLSRNTEAFF. The full variable domain, completed using reference TRBV3-1 and TRBJ1-1, is DTAVSQTPKYLVTQMGNDKSIKCEQNLGHDTMYWYKQDSKKFLKIMFSYNNKELIINETVPNRFSPKSPDKAHLNLHINSLELGDSAVYFCASSPGLSRNTEAFFGQGTRLTVV.

This clonotype was counted ten times or more. V usage is TRBV5-1 and J usage is TRBJ2-1; 9 bases map to TRBD1. V dropped 4 bases and J dropped 8; count of bases not matched to a gene: 7. The CDR3 contains 14 residues. CDR1 and CDR2 from the germline V gene are SGHRS and YFSETQ. CDR3 DNA sequence: TGCGCCAGCAGCGCCGGGACAGGGATCGATGAGCAGTTCTTC. Amino acids: CASSAGTGIDEQFF.

This clonotype was recorded at least ten times. The chain joins TRBV29-1 to TRBJ2-5; D is perhaps TRBD1 or TRBD2 (6 bases each). CDR1 and CDR2 from the germline V gene are SQVTM and ANQGSEA. V gave up 3 bases and J gave up 6 bases, with 11 bases separating them. The CDR3 loop spans 12 amino acids. The CDR3 spells CSVERGGQTQYF. CDR3 DNA: TGCAGCGTTGAGCGAGGGGGGCAGACCCAGTACTTC.

The CDR3 loop reads CASSQAGRPNTGELFF. The CDR3, as DNA: TGCGCCAGCAGCCAAGCGGGACGTCCGAACACCGGGGAGCTGTTTTTT. The chain uses TRBV4-1 and TRBJ2-2, with D possibly being TRBD1 or TRBD2 (5 bases each). CDR3 size: 16 residues. The germline CDR1 and CDR2 sequences are MGHRA and YSYEKL. The V end was cut by 1 base, the J end by 0 bases, with 9 bases between.

Only a few counts were recorded for this clonotype. The CDR3 DNA sequence: TGTGCCAGCAGTCTAGGACCCGCGAGCGGGAGGGCCTGGGAGACCCAGTACTTC. This translates into CASSLGPASGRAWETQYF. The chain recombines TRBV27 with TRBJ2-5; 10 nucleotides agree with TRBD2. The germline V gene has CDR1 MNHEY and CDR2 SMNVEV (reference sequence). V lost 5 bases to trimming and J lost 5 bases; unmatched junction nucleotides: 17. The CDR3 runs to 18 residues.

In its sample, this clonotype was seen a few times. V and J are TRBV10-3 and TRBJ2-1; D is possibly TRBD1 (5 bases). Germline CDR1 is ENHRY and CDR2 is SYGVKD. The length of the CDR3 is 15 residues. The germline V and J ends were trimmed by 3 bases and 5 bases, with 14 bases remaining between them. For the CDR3, the DNA is TGTGCCATCAGTGAAGGGGCCCAGGAAGACAATGAGCAGTTCTTC. It is translated as CAISEGAQEDNEQFF.

In this sample, this clonotype turned up many times. The genes are TRBV20-1 and TRBJ2-5; D is uncertain. There are 12 residues in the CDR3. V shed 6 bases and J shed 2 bases, with 10 bases lying between them. Germline values: CDR1 DFQATT, CDR2 SNEGSKA (reference sequence). The CDR3 loop is CSAAPEQETQYF. CDR3 nucleotides: TGCAGTGCCGCCCCAGAACAAGAGACCCAGTACTTC.

This clonotype has ten or more counts. The chain couples TRBV5-1 to TRBJ2-7, with 10 nucleotides matching TRBD1. The CDR3 totals 15 residues. V lost 5 bases to trimming and J lost 2 bases; unmatched junction nucleotides: 7. CDR1 is SGHRS and CDR2 is YFSETQ in the germline V gene. The DNA for the CDR3 is TGCGCCAGCAGGCCCGGGACAGGGGTTCCCTACGAGCAGTACTTC. The encoded protein is CASRPGTGVPYEQYF.

This clonotype was counted a few times. V gene TRBV20-1 combines with J gene TRBJ2-1; D perhaps matches TRBD1 (5 bases). The CDR3 is made up of 13 amino acids. V was shortened by 5 bases and J by 5 bases, with 13 bases between the two germline ends. CDR1 and CDR2 from the germline V gene are DFQATT and SNEGSKA (reference sequence). The CDR3 sequence is CSAQIGVNNEQFF. Written as DNA, the CDR3 is TGCAGTGCTCAAATAGGGGTAAACAATGAGCAGTTCTTC.

The chain carries TRBV20-1 and TRBJ2-3; D possibly matches TRBD1 or TRBD2 (5 bases each). This CDR3 spans 16 amino acids. Per germline, CDR1 DFQATT and CDR2 SNEGSKA (reference sequence). The V end lost 5 bases, the J end lost 1 base, and 19 bases lay between the germline ends. The CDR3 nucleotides read TGCAGTGCTGATTTGGGACGATCTGGGGGCACAGATACGCAGTATTTT. It specifies CSADLGRSGGTDTQYF.

This clonotype was seen ten or more times. The chain has TRBV2 and TRBJ1-5; 9 bases are shared with TRBD1. Per the germline V gene, CDR1 is SNHLY and CDR2 is FYNNEI. Germline trimming cut 4 bases from V and 5 bases from J; bases unmatched to any gene: 6. This CDR3 has 15 residues. The CDR3 DNA reads as TGTGCCAGCAGTGCAGGACAGGGGACCTATCAGCCCCAGCATTTT. This codes for CASSAGQGTYQPQHF.

This clonotype was seen ten or more times. The chain uses TRBV5-8 and TRBJ2-3, with 9 bases that match TRBD1. The V segment lost 0 bases and the J segment 2 bases; nucleotides outside the gene matches: 4. CDR1 SGHTS and CDR2 YDEGEE come from the germline V gene. The CDR3 totals 16 residues. The CDR3 reads CASSLARDRVTDTQYF. In DNA, the CDR3 is TGTGCCAGCAGCTTGGCCAGGGACAGGGTCACAGATACGCAGTATTTT. Filled out from reference TRBV5-8 and TRBJ2-3, the complete variable domain reads EAGVTQSPTHLIKTRGQQATLRCSPISGHTSVYWYQQALGLGLQFLLWYDEGEERNRGNFPPRFSGRQFPNYSSELNVNALELEDSALYLCASSLARDRVTDTQYFGPGTRLTVL.

V and J are TRBV15 and TRBJ1-1; D not resolved. The germline V gene encodes CDR1 LNHNV and CDR2 YYDKDF (reference sequence). The V gene lost 3 bases and the J gene lost 11 bases, with 16 bases spanning the gap. CDR3 length: 13 amino acids. CDR3 residues: CATSSRGGGDAFF. The CDR3 DNA reads TGTGCCACCAGCAGTAGAGGAGGCGGTGACGCTTTCTTT.

This clonotype showed up many times. The V and J genes are TRBV3-1 and TRBJ2-2; 10 bases are shared with TRBD2. The CDR3 consists of 18 residues. Germline V gene lookup returns CDR1 LGHDT and CDR2 YNNKEL (reference sequence). Unmatched junction bases numbered 5, after V lost 1 base and J lost 0 bases. The CDR3 is CASSQGLAGYANTGELFF. The CDR3 region has the DNA TGTGCCAGCAGCCAAGGACTAGCGGGTTACGCGAACACCGGGGAGCTGTTTTTT.

This clonotype was observed a handful of times. V gene TRBV10-3 combines with J gene TRBJ1-1, with 9 bases matching TRBD1. The CDR3 covers 13 residues. Germline V gives CDR1 ENHRY, CDR2 SYGVKD. Germline trimming cut 11 bases from V and 12 bases from J; bases unmatched to any gene: 16. Here the CDR3 reads CAVRTGGGGEPFF. Written as DNA, the CDR3 is TGTGCCGTACGAACAGGGGGCGGGGGGGAACCTTTCTTT.